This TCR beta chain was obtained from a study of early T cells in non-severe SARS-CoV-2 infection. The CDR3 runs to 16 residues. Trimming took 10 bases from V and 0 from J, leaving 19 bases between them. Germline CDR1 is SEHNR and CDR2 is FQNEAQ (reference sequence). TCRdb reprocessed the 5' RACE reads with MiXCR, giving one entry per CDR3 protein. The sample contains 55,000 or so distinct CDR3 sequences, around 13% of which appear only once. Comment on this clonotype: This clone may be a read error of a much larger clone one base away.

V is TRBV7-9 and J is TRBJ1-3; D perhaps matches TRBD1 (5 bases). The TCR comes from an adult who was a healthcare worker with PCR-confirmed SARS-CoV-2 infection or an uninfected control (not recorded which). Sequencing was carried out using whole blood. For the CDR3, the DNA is TGTGCCAACATTTTACTCAGGGACCACTCTGGAAACACCATATATTTT. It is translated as CANILLRDHSGNTIYF.